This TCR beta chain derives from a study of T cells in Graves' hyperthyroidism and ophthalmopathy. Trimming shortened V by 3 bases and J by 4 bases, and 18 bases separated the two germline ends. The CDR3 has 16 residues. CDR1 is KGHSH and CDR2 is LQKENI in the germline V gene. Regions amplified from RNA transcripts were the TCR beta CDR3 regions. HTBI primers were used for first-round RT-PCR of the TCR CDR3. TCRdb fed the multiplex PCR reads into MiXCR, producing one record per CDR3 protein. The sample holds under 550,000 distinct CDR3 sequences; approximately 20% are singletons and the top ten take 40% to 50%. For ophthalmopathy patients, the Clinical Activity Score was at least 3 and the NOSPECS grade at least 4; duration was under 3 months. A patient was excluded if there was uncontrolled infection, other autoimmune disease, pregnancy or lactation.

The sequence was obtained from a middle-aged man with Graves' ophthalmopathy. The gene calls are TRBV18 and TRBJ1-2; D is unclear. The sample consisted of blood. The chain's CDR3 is CASSPLTRREGYGYTF. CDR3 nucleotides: TGTGCCAGCTCACCCCTCACGAGGAGGGAAGGCTATGGCTACACCTTC.